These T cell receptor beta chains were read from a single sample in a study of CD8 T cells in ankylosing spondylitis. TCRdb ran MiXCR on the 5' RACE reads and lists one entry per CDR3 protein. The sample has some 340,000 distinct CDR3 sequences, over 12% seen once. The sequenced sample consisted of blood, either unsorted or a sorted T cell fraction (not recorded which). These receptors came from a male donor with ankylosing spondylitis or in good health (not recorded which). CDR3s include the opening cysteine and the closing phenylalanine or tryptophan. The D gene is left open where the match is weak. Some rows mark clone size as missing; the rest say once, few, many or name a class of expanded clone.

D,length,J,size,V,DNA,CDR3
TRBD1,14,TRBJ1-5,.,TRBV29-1,TGCAGCGTAGCGGCCGGGACAGGGAATCAGCCCCAGCATTTT,CSVAAGTGNQPQHF
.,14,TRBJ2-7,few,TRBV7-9,TGTGCCACCGACCCCGTGGAGGGGGAGAAGGAGCAGTACTTC,CATDPVEGEKEQYF
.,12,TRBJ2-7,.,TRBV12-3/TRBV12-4,TGTGCCAGCAGTTCCCTCGTAGGGGAGCAGTACTTC,CASSSLVGEQYF
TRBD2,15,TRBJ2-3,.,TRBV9,TGTGCCAGCAGCGTAGTAGCGGGAAGCACAGATACGCAGTATTTT,CASSVVAGSTDTQYF
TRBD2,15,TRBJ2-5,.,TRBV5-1,TGCGCCAGCAGATTAAGCGGGGCCCGCCAAGAGACCCAGTACTTC,CASRLSGARQETQYF
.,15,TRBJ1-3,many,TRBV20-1,TGCAGTGCTAGTCCGGTGACCAACTCTGGAAACACCATATATTTT,CSASPVTNSGNTIYF
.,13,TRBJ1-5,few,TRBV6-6,TGTGCCAGCAGTTACTTCGCCGGGCAGCCCCAGCATTTT,CASSYFAGQPQHF
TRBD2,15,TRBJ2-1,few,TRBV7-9,TGTGCCAGCAGCTTTACTAGCGGGAGAAACAATGAGCAGTTCTTC,CASSFTSGRNNEQFF
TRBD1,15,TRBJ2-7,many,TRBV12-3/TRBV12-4,TGTGCCAGCAGTCCGGGACAGGGGGCTTCCTACGAGCAGTACTTC,CASSPGQGASYEQYF
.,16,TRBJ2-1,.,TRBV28,TGTGCCAGCAGTTTGAGGGGGTCCTCCCAAGCACATGAGCAGTTCTTC,CASSLRGSSQAHEQFF
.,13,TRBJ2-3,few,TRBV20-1,TGCAGTGCTAGAGGGCTTCTCACAGATACGCAGTATTTT,CSARGLLTDTQYF
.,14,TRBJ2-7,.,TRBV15,TGTGCCACCAGCAGAGATTTGGGGGTCTACGAGCAGTACTTC,CATSRDLGVYEQYF
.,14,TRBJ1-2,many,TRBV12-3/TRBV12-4,TGTGCCAGCAGTTACGGGACGCCGAGCTATGGCTACACCTTC,CASSYGTPSYGYTF
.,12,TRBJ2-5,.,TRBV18,TGTGCCAGCTCACCGGAAAGAGAGACCCAGTACTTC,CASSPERETQYF
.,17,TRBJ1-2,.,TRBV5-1,TGCGCCAGCAGCTTGGATTTTATGAACAGGGATTCAGTGGGCTACACCTTC,CASSLDFMNRDSVGYTF
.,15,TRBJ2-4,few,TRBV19,TGTGCCAGTAGTATGGCAGGGGACCCCAAAAACATTCAGTACTTC,CASSMAGDPKNIQYF
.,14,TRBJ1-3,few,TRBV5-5,TGTGCCAGCAGCCCGCAGGGGACGGGAAACACCATATATTTT,CASSPQGTGNTIYF
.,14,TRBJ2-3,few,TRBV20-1,TGCAGTCATGGCGCAGTGGGAGGCACAGATACGCAGTATTTT,CSHGAVGGTDTQYF
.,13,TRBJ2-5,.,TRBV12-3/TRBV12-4,TGTGCCAGCAGTCCGGACGCCCGGGGGACCCAGTACTTC,CASSPDARGTQYF
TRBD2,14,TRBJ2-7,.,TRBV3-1,TGTGCCAGTCTACTAGCGGCTGTCCCCTACGAGCAGTACTTC,CASLLAAVPYEQYF
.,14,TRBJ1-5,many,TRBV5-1,TGCGCCAGCAGCTTAGGACACCCTGACGACCCCCAGCATTTT,CASSLGHPDDPQHF
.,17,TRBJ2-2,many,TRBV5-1,TGCGCCAGCAGCTTGGAACCAGGGCCCAGCAACACCGGGGAGCTGTTTTTT,CASSLEPGPSNTGELFF
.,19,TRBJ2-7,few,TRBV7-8,TGTGCCAGCAGCTTTGCGGTTCAGCTCGCCTCTGGGGGAAGCTACGAGCAGTACTTC,CASSFAVQLASGGSYEQYF
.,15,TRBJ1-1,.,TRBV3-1,TGTGCCAGCAGCCGGGCTAGGGTGGCCAACACTGAAGCTTTCTTT,CASSRARVANTEAFF
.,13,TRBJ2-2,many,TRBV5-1,TGCGCCAGCAGCCCCAGACCCACCGGGGAGCTGTTTTTT,CASSPRPTGELFF
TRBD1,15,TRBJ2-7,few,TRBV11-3,TGTGCCAGCAGCTTAGATGGGGACAGCCTGGGGGAGCAGTACTTC,CASSLDGDSLGEQYF
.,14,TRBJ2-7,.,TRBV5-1,TGCGCCAGCAGCTTGGCCGCCAACTCCTACGAGCAGTACTTC,CASSLAANSYEQYF
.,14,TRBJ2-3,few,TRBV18,TGTGCCAGCTCACCGCTTATAGGCACAGATACGCAGTATTTT,CASSPLIGTDTQYF
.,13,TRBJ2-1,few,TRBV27,TGTGCCAGCGGGACGAGCTCCTACAATGAGCAGTTCTTC,CASGTSSYNEQFF
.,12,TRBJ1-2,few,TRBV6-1,TGTGCCAGCAGCCGGAACCACTATGGCTACACCTTC,CASSRNHYGYTF
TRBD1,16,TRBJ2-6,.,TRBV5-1,TGCGCCAGCAGTCCGACAGGGGGCTCTGGGGCCAACGTCCTGACTTTC,CASSPTGGSGANVLTF
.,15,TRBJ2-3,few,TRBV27,TGTGCCAGCAGTTTTTACGGAGCTAGCACAGATACGCAGTATTTT,CASSFYGASTDTQYF
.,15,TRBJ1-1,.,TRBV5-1,TGCGCCAGCAGCTTGGACCCGATAATGAACACTGAAGCTTTCTTT,CASSLDPIMNTEAFF
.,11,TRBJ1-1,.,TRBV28,TGTGCCAGCAGTGTAGGATATGAAGCTTTCTTT,CASSVGYEAFF
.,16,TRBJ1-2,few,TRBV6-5,TGTGCCAGCAGTTTCTCCGGGGCGTCTAAAAGGGATGGCTACACCTTC,CASSFSGASKRDGYTF
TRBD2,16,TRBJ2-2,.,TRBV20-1,TGCAGTGCTAGAGCCGGACTAGCGGGAGGTACCGGGGAGCTGTTTTTT,CSARAGLAGGTGELFF
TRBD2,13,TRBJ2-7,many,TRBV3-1,TGTGCCAGCAGCCAGGGGGGGGTCTACGAGCAGTACTTC,CASSQGGVYEQYF
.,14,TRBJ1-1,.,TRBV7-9,TGTGCCAGCAGCCCTCCCCCGGGGCGAACTGAAGCTTTCTTT,CASSPPPGRTEAFF
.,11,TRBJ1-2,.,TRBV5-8,TGTGCCAGCAGCTTGGTACAGTTAACCTCCTTC,CASSLVQLTSF
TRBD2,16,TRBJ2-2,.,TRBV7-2,TGTGCCAGCAGCATTAGCGGGGCCGCGAACACCGGGGAGCTGTTTTTT,CASSISGAANTGELFF
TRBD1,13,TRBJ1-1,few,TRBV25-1,TGTGCCAGCAGGTGGCAGGGGGATACTGAAGCTTTCTTT,CASRWQGDTEAFF
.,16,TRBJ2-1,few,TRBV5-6,TGTGCCAGCAGCTGGAGGCCGGACTACCTTAGAAATGAGCAGTTCTTC,CASSWRPDYLRNEQFF
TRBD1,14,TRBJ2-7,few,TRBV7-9,TGTGCCAGCAGCCAGACAGGGAAAAATTACGAGCAGTACTTC,CASSQTGKNYEQYF
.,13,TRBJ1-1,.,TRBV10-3,TGTGCCATCAGTGAGATCCAGGGCGCTGAAGCTTTCTTT,CAISEIQGAEAFF
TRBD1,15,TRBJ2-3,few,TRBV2,TGTGCCACTACTCCGGGACAGGCGGCGGCAGATACGCAGTATTTT,CATTPGQAAADTQYF
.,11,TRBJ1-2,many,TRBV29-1,TGCAGCGTGAATCAGGGGTATGGCTACACCTTC,CSVNQGYGYTF
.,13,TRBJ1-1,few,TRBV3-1,TGTGCCAGCAGCCCCACGTTGAACACTGAAGCTTTCTTT,CASSPTLNTEAFF
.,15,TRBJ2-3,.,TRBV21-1,TGTGCCAGCAGCGGAACGGGTACAGAGACAGATACGCAGTATTTT,CASSGTGTETDTQYF
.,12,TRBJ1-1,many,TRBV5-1,TGCGCCAGCAGCCCCTGGGGCACTGAAGCTTTCTTT,CASSPWGTEAFF
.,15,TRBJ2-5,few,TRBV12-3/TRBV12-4,TGTGCCAGCCGCTATTCGACAGGGGAGGGAGAGACCCAGTACTTC,CASRYSTGEGETQYF
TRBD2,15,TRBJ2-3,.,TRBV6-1,TGTGCCAGCAGTCCCACTCGGGGGGTCACAGATACGCAGTATTTT,CASSPTRGVTDTQYF
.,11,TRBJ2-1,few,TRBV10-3,TGTGCTTCCTGCGAAAACAATGAGCAGTTCTTC,CASCENNEQFF
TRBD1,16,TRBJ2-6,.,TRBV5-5,TGTGCCAGCTCACGACAGGGGTCTTCTGGGGCCAACGTCCTGACTTTC,CASSRQGSSGANVLTF
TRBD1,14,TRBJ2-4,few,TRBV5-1,TGCGCCAGCAGCCCCGACAGGGCCCCTAACATTCAGTACTTC,CASSPDRAPNIQYF
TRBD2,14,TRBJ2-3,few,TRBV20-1,TGCAGTGCCCAGACTAGCGGGAGACGAGATACGCAGTATTTT,CSAQTSGRRDTQYF